These 8 T cell receptor beta chains were all obtained from the same sample, sequenced in a study of cytomegalovirus exposure and HLA in healthy donors. It was with 60 Vbeta and 13 Jbeta primers that the PCR ran. Only in-frame clones appear in the TCRdb table, and some are missing; sequencing was by immunoSEQ multiplex PCR. The sample holds tens of thousands of clones. Sequenced: PBMCs. Source of these receptors: a woman in her fifties or sixties in good health and CMV-seronegative.

The V gene is TRBV10-3, the J gene TRBJ1-2; 8 bases align to TRBD1. Looked up from germline, CDR1 is ENHRY and CDR2 is SYGVKD. Losses at the gene ends were 5 bases for V and 4 bases for J; bases not matched to a gene: 6. This CDR3 is built from 14 residues. The DNA for the CDR3 is TGTGCCATCAGTCGAGACACAGGGGGCTATGGCTACACCTTC. Protein product: CAISRDTGGYGYTF.

V gene TRBV18 combines with J gene TRBJ2-5, with 7 positions matching TRBD1. The CDR3 loop spans 15 amino acids. V lost 0 bases to trimming and J lost 5 bases; unmatched junction nucleotides: 6. In germline, CDR1 is KGHSH, CDR2 LQKENI. CDR3 region: CASSPPGTVWETQYF. CDR3 coding DNA: TGTGCCAGCTCACCACCGGGGACAGTTTGGGAGACCCAGTACTTC. Variable domain in full (rest from reference TRBV18 and TRBJ2-5): NAGVMQNPRHLVRRRGQEARLRCSPMKGHSHVYWYRQLPEEGLKFMVYLQKENIIDESGMPKERFSAEFPKEGPSILRIQQVVRGDSAAYFCASSPPGTVWETQYFGPGTRLLVL.

This rearrangement joins TRBV4-3 to TRBJ2-7; TRBD1 matches at 7 bases. The CDR3 covers 15 residues. The V and J ends lost 3 bases and 2 bases, in that order; junction bases with no gene match: 7. Germline values: CDR1 LGHNA, CDR2 YSLEER. CDR3 sequence (DNA): TGCGCCAGCAGCCATTCAGCCGACAGGGCCTACGAGCAGTACTTC. The encoded protein is CASSHSADRAYEQYF.

The V and J genes are TRBV7-9 and TRBJ1-2, with 9 bases lining up with TRBD1. The V segment lost 0 bases and the J segment 2 bases; nucleotides outside the gene matches: 4. The germline V gene encodes CDR1 SEHNR and CDR2 FQNEAQ (reference sequence). CDR3 length equals 16 residues. DNA of the CDR3: TGTGCCAGCAGCTTAGCGCTCGGGACAGGGAACTATGGCTACACCTTC. This gives the protein CASSLALGTGNYGYTF.

V is TRBV5-4 and J is TRBJ2-3; TRBD2 matches at 12 bases. This CDR3 comprises 15 residues. From germline, CDR1 is SGHNT and CDR2 YYREEE (reference sequence). Losses at the gene ends were 9 bases for V and 1 base for J; bases not matched to a gene: 6. In nucleotides, the CDR3 is TGTGCCACGACTAGCGGGGGTCTCGGCACAGATACGCAGTATTTT. Protein product: CATTSGGLGTDTQYF.

This rearrangement joins TRBV5-1 to TRBJ1-3; unclear D gene. The CDR3 consists of 14 residues. Germline values: CDR1 SGHRS, CDR2 YFSETQ. V dropped 0 bases and J dropped 0 bases, with 4 bases sitting between them. The DNA of the CDR3 is TGCGCCAGCAGCTTGGCGTTCTCTGGAAACACCATATATTTT. Protein sequence: CASSLAFSGNTIYF.

V usage is TRBV2 and J usage is TRBJ2-4, with TRBD1 identical over 10 bases. The trim removed 7 bases at V and 1 base at J, leaving 10 bases unmatched. CDR1 is SNHLY, CDR2 FYNNEI, per germline. The CDR3 runs 17 residues. CDR3 sequence: CASINLDRGPAKNIQYF. DNA for the CDR3: TGTGCCAGCATTAATCTCGACAGGGGGCCCGCCAAAAACATTCAGTACTTC.

This rearrangement joins TRBV18 to TRBJ2-7, with D possibly matching TRBD2 (6 bases). Trimming shortened V by 4 bases and J by 1 base, and 8 bases separated the two germline ends. Germline V gene sequence: CDR1 KGHSH, CDR2 LQKENI. The CDR3 sequence is 13 residues long. The CDR3 nucleotides read TGTGCCAGCTCACTGGGGAGGTCCTACGAGCAGTACTTC. Encoded protein: CASSLGRSYEQYF.